One T cell receptor (beta chain) is described in this entry. The sample belongs to a study of blood T cell repertoires in COVID-19. Background on the study: Whether acute or convalescent, the COVID-19 samples came from the United States, Italy and Spain. Sources were T cells, B-cell-depleted T cells, or PBMCs; the material itself was cDNA or gDNA.

Trimming cost V 4 bases and J 2 bases; bases outside gene matches: 7. Germline CDR1 and CDR2: SGHAT and FQNNGV. The CDR3 covers 16 residues. Authors' processing steps: Estimation of nucleated cell counts relied on the amplification of reference gene primers. Clones were read by immunoSEQ multiplex PCR, and TCRdb kept only the in-frame ones, dropping some. Clonal size and the V and J genes are those of that table, whereas D and trimming came from the DNA. This table has around 55,000 clones, 85% to 90% appearing once. Sequences were obtained from peripheral blood. The receptor was isolated from a man between 60 and 75 years old with active COVID-19. The genes are TRBV11-2 and TRBJ2-7, with TRBD2 matching over 11 bases. CDR3 amino acids: CASSYRTSGSAYEQYF. In nucleotides, the CDR3 is TGTGCCAGCAGCTACCGGACTAGCGGGTCAGCCTACGAGCAGTACTTC. Full variable domain (missing parts from reference TRBV11-2 and TRBJ2-7): EAGVAQSPRYKIIEKRQSVAFWCNPISGHATLYWYQQILGQGPKLLIQFQNNGVVDDSQLPKDRFSAERLKGVDSTLKIQPAKLEDSAVYLCASSYRTSGSAYEQYFGPGTRLTVT.